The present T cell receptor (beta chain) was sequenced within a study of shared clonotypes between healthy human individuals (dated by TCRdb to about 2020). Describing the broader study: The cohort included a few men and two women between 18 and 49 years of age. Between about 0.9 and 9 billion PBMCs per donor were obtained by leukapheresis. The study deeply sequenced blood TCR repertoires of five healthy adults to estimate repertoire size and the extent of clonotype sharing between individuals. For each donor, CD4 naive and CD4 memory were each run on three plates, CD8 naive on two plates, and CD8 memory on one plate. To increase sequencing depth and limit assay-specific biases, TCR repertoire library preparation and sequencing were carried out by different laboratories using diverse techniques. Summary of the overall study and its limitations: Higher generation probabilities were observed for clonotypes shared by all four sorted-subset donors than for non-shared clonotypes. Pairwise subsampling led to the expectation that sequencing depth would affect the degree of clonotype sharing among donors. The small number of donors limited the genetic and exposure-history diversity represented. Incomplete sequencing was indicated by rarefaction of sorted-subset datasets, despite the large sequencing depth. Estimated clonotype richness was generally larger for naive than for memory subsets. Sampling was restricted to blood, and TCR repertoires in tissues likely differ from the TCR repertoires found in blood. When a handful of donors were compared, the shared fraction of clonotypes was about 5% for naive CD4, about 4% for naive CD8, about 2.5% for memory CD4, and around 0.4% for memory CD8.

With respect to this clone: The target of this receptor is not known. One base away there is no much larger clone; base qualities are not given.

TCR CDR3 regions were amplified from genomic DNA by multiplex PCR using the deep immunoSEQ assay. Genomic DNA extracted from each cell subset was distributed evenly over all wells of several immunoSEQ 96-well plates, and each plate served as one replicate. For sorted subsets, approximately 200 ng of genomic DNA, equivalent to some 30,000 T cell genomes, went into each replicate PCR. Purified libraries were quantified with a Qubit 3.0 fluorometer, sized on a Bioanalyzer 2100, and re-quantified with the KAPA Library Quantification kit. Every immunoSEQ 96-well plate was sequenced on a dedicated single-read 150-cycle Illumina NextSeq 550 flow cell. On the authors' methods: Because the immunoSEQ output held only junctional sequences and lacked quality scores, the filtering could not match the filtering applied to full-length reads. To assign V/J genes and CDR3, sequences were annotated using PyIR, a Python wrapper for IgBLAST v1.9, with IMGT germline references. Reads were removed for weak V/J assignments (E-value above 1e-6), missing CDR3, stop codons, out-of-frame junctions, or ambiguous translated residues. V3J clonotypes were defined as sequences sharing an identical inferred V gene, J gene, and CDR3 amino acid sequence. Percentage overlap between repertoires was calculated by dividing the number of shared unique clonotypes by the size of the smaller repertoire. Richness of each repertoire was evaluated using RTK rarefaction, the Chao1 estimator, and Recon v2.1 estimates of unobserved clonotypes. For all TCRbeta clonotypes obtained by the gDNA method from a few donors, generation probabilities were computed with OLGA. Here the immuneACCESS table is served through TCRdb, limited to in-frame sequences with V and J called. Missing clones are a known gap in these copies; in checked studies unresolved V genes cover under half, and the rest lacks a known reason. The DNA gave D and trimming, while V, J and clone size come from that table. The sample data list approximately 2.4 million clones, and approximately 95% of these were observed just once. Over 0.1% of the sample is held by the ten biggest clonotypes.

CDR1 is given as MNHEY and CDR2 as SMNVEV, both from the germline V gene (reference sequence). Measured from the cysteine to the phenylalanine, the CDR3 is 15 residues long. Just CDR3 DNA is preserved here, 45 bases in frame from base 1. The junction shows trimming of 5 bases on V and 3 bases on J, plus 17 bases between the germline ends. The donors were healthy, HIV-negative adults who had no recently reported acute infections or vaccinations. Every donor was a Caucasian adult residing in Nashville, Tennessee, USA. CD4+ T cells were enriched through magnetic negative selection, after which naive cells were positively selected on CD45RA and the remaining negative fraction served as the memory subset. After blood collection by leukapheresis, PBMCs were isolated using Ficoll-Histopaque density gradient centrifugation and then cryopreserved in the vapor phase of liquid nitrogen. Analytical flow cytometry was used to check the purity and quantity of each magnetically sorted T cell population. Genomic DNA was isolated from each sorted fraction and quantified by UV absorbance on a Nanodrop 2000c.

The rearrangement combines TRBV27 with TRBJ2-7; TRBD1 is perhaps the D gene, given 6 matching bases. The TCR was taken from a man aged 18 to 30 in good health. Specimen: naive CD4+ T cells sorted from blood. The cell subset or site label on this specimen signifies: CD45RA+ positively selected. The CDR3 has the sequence CASSRIQGFDYEQYF. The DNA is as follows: TGTGCCAGCAGTAGAATACAGGGATTCGACTACGAGCAGTACTTC.